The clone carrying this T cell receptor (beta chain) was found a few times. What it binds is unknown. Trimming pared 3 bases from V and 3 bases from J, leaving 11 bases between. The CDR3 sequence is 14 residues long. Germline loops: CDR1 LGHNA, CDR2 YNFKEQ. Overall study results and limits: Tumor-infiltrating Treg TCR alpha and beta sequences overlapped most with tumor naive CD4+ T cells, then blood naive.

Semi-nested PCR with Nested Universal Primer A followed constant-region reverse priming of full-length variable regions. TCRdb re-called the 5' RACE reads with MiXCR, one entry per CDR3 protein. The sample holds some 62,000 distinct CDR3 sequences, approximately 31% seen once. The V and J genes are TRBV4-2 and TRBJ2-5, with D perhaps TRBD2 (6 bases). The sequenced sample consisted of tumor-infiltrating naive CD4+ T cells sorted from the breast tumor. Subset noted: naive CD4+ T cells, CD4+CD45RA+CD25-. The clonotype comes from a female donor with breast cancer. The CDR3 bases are TGTGCCAGCAGCCAGGGGACTCTAAAAGAGACCCAGTACTTC. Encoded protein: CASSQGTLKETQYF.